Here is one TCR beta chain with its context. What it binds is not known. The CDR3 consists of 13 residues. CDR1 and CDR2 from the germline V gene are LNHDA and SQIVND (reference sequence). Trimming removed 8 bases from V and 1 base from J, with 9 bases in between. The sample belongs to a study of cytomegalovirus exposure and HLA in healthy donors. Study conclusions and caveats: A cluster of highly shared sequence variants was likely a sequencing artifact. According to reports, the classifier identified cytomegalovirus status with high specificity and sensitivity.

The PCR had 60 Vbeta and 13 Jbeta primers. Repertoires were generated with immunoSEQ multiplex PCR, while TCRdb's copy carries only in-frame clones and drops some. This table has around 200,000 clones, 75% to 90% appearing once. The chain couples TRBV19 to TRBJ2-1; D call uncertain. The receptor was derived from a man between 45 and 60 years old in good health and CMV-seronegative. The sequenced sample was PBMCs. Written as DNA, the CDR3 is TGTGCCAGTGGCGCCGGGTCCTACAATGAGCAGTTCTTC. Its translation: CASGAGSYNEQFF.